This T cell receptor (beta chain) is drawn from a study of CD8+ T cells in alopecia areata. Background on the study: Patients in the treated group were given tofacitinib by mouth, 5 to 10 mg twice a day. Severity among treated patients was scored by the percentage of scalp area affected.

RNA extraction and reverse transcription yielded cDNA as sequencing template. Repertoires were generated with immunoSEQ multiplex PCR, while TCRdb's copy carries only in-frame clones and drops some. The sample carries approximately 210,000 clones, about 40% recorded once. Points from the study as a whole: One nonresponder leaves baseline CD8+ expansion's link to response uncertain. In scalp and blood during tofacitinib, many expanded lesional clones persisted.

Regarding treatment: oral pan-JAK inhibitor, 5-10 mg twice daily. From germline, CDR1 is SGHAT and CDR2 FQNNGV. With 5 bases removed from V and 8 bases from J, the gap between germline ends came to 10 bases. The length of the CDR3 is 12 residues. Regarding this clone: The antigen is undetermined.

The TCR comes from a human donor with alopecia areata. The chain carries TRBV11-2 and TRBJ2-1; TRBD2 might be the D (6 bases). The input for sequencing was CD4+ T cells sorted from blood, taken at approximately week 36, from a patient treated with tofacitinib. CDR3 bases: TGTGCCAGCAGCCTAGGGGACTATGAGCAGTTCTTC. It yields the protein CASSLGDYEQFF. Full variable domain (outside the CDR3, taken from reference TRBV11-2 and TRBJ2-1): EAGVAQSPRYKIIEKRQSVAFWCNPISGHATLYWYQQILGQGPKLLIQFQNNGVVDDSQLPKDRFSAERLKGVDSTLKIQPAKLEDSAVYLCASSLGDYEQFFGPGTRLTVL.